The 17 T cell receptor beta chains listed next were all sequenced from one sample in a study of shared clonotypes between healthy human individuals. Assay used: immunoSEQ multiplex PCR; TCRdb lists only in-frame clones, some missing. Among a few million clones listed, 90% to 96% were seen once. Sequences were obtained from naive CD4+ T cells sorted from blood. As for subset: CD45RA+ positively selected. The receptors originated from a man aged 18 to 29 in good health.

The CDR3 nucleotides read TGTGCCAGCCTTCAAATGAACACTGAAGCTTTCTTT. It codes for CASLQMNTEAFF. The V call is TRBV2, the J call TRBJ1-1; no definite D call. The CDR3 extends over 12 amino acids. Trimming took off 8 bases at V and 0 bases at J, with 7 bases between the two ends. Germline loops: CDR1 SNHLY, CDR2 FYNNEI.

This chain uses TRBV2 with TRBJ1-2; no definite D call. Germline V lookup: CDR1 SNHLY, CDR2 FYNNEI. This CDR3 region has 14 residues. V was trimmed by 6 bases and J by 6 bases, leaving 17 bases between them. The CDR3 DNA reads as TGTGCCAGCAGGAAGGAGAAGGGTAGCAATGGCTACACCTTC. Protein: CASRKEKGSNGYTF.

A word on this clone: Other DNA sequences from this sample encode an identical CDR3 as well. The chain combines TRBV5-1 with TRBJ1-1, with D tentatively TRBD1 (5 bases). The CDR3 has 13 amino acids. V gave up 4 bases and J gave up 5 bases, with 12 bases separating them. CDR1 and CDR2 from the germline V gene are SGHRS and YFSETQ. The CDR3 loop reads CASSPSGGTEAFF. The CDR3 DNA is TGCGCCAGCAGCCCTTCCGGGGGGACTGAAGCTTTCTTT. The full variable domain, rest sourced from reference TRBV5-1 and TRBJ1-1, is KAGVTQTPRYLIKTRGQQVTLSCSPISGHRSVSWYQQTPGQGLQFLFEYFSETQRNKGNFPGRFSGRQFSNSRSEMNVSTLELGDSALYLCASSPSGGTEAFFGQGTRLTVV.

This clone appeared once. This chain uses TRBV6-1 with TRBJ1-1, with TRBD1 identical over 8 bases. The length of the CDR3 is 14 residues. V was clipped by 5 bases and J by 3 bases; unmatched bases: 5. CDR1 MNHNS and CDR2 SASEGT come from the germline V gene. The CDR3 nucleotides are TGTGCCAGCAGTCGACAGGGGACGGACACTGAAGCTTTCTTT. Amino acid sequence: CASSRQGTDTEAFF.

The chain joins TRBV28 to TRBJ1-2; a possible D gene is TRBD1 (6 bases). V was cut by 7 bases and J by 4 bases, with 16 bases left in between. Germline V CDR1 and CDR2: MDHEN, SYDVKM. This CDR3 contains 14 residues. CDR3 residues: CASTQGGAGYGYTF. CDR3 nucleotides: TGTGCCAGCACCCAAGGGGGGGCCGGCTATGGCTACACCTTC.

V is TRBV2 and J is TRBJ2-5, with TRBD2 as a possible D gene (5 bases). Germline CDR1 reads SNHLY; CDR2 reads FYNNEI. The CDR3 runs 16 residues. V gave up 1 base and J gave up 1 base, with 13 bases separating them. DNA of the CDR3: TGTGCCAGCAGTGAAGATATAGCGCCCGGCCAAGAGACCCAGTACTTC. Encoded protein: CASSEDIAPGQETQYF.

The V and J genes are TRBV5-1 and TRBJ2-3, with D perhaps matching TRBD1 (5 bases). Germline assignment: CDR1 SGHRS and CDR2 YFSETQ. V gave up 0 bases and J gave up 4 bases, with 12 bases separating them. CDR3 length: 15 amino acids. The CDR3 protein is CASSLGGVISDTQYF. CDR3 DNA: TGCGCCAGCAGCTTGGGGGGCGTCATATCAGATACGCAGTATTTT.

CDR3 region: CASNPGGTANEKLFF. The CDR3 bases are TGTGCCAGCAATCCAGGAGGCACCGCTAATGAAAAACTGTTTTTT. This chain uses TRBV28 with TRBJ1-4; no reliable D call. The ends were cut back, 7 bases at V and 3 bases at J, with 15 bases in the middle. The length of the CDR3 is 15 residues. The germline V gene has CDR1 MDHEN and CDR2 SYDVKM. Combining the CDR3 with reference TRBV28 and TRBJ1-4 gives the whole variable domain DVKVTQSSRYLVKRTGEKVFLECVQDMDHENMFWYRQDPGLGLRLIYFSYDVKMKEKGDIPEGYSVSREKKERFSLILESASTNQTSMYLCASNPGGTANEKLFFGSGTQLSVL.

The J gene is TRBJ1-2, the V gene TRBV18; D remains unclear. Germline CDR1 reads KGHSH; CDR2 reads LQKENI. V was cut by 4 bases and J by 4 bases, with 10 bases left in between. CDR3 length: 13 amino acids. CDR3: CASSLSQVYGYTF. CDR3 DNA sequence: TGTGCCAGCTCACTCAGCCAGGTCTATGGCTACACCTTC.

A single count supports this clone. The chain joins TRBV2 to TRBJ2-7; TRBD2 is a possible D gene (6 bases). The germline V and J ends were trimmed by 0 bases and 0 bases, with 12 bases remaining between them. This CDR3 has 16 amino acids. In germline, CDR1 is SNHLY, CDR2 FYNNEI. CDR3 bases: TGTGCCAGCAGTGAAGCGCTCGGGGGAGGCTCCTACGAGCAGTACTTC. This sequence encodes CASSEALGGGSYEQYF.

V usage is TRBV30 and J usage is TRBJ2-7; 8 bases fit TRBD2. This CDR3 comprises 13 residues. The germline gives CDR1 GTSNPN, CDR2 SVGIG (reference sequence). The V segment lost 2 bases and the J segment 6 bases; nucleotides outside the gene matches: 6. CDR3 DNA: TGTGCCTGGAGTCGTCGGGAGGGGAGCGAGCAGTACTTC. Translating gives CAWSRREGSEQYF.

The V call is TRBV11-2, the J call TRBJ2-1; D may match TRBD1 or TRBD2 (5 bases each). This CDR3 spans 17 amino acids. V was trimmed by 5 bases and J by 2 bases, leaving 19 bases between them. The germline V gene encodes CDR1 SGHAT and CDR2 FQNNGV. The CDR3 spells CASSPSRGGPPYNEQFF. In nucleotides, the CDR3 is TGTGCCAGCAGCCCTTCCCGGGGCGGACCCCCCTACAATGAGCAGTTCTTC.

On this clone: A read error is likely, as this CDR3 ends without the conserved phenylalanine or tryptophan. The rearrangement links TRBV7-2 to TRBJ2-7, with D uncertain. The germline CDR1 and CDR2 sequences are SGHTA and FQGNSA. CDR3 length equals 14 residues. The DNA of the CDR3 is TGTGCCAGCAGTTTAGCTGGTGGCGCCTACGAGCAGTACCTC. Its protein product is CASSLAGGAYEQYL.

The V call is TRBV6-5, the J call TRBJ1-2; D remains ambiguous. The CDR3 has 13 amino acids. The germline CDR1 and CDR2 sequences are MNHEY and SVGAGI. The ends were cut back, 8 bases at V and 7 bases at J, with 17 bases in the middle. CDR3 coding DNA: TGTGCCAGCGGGCCCAGCGGCGGGCCTGGCTACACCTTC. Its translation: CASGPSGGPGYTF.

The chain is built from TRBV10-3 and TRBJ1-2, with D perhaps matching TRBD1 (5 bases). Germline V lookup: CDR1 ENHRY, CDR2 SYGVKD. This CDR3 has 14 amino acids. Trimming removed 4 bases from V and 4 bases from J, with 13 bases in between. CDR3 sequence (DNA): TGTGCCATCAGTGGCAGGGACCCCGGCTATGGCTACACCTTC. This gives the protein CAISGRDPGYGYTF.

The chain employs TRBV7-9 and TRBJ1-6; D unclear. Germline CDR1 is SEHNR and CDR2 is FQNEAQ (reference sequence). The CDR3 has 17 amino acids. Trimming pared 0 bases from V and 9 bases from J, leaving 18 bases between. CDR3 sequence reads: CASSLAYSGPASSPLHF. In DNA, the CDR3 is TGTGCCAGCAGCTTAGCCTATTCAGGACCGGCCAGTTCACCCCTCCACTTT.

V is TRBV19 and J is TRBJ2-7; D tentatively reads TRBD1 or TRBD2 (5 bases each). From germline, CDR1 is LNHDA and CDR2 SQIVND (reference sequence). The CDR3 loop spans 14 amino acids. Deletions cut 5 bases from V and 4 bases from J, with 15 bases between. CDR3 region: CASSPGTRGYEQYF. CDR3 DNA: TGTGCCAGTAGTCCCGGGACCCGAGGGTACGAGCAGTACTTC.